The 6 T cell receptor beta chains given below trace back to one sample, sequenced in a study of T cells in Graves' hyperthyroidism and ophthalmopathy. RNA transcripts gave rise to amplified TCR beta CDR3 regions. During a first-round RT-PCR of the TCR CDR3, the HTBI primer set was used. TCRdb re-called the multiplex PCR reads through MiXCR, storing one row per CDR3 protein. The sample carries roughly 700,000 distinct CDR3 sequences, roughly 17% recorded once. Material: blood. The receptor source for this set is a man aged 50 or older with Graves' hyperthyroidism.

Many counts were recorded for this clonotype. The rearrangement joins TRBV28 to TRBJ2-3; 15 nucleotides align to TRBD2. Germline CDR1 is MDHEN and CDR2 is SYDVKM. This CDR3 is built from 14 residues. Germline trimming cut 3 bases from V and 10 bases from J; bases unmatched to any gene: 2. CDR3 sequence (DNA): TGTGCCAGCAGTTTGGGACTAGCGGGGGGTGCGCAGTATTTT. Protein product: CASSLGLAGGAQYF.

This clonotype was recorded at least ten times. This rearrangement joins TRBV24-1 to TRBJ2-1; 11 bases agree with TRBD1. CDR3 length equals 17 residues. Germline V gives CDR1 KGHDR, CDR2 SFDVKD. V was pared by 4 bases and J by 8 bases, with 12 bases of the junction left unmatched. CDR3: CATSDRRGQGVIDEQFF. In DNA form, the CDR3 reads TGTGCCACCAGTGACCGACGGGGACAGGGGGTCATCGATGAGCAGTTCTTC.

This sequence joins TRBV5-6 and TRBJ1-1, with 9 bases lining up with TRBD1. The CDR3 sequence is 17 residues long. CDR1 and CDR2 (germline): SGHDT, YYEEEE. The V and J ends lost 1 base and 4 bases, in that order; junction bases with no gene match: 11. In DNA, the CDR3 is TGTGCCAGCAGCTTGTTGGGACAGGGAGGCCGAGTCACTGAAGCTTTCTTT. Translating it yields CASSLLGQGGRVTEAFF.

As concerns this clonotype: This may be a read error: a much more frequent sequence differs by one nucleotide. The chain uses TRBV6-5 and TRBJ2-7; 7 positions agree with TRBD2. Losses at the gene ends were 2 bases for V and 1 base for J; bases not matched to a gene: 2. The CDR3 contains 14 residues. Germline V gives CDR1 MNHEY, CDR2 SVGAGI. CDR3 DNA sequence: TGTGCCAGCAGTTACGTGGGAGGGTCCTACGAGCAGTACTTC. The encoded protein is CASSYVGGSYEQYF.

This clonotype was detected many times. The gene calls are TRBV13 and TRBJ2-7, with 9 bases matching TRBD1. The germline CDR1 and CDR2 sequences are PRHDT and FYEKMQ (reference sequence). The CDR3 is 14 residues long. V lost 5 bases to trimming and J lost 6 bases; unmatched junction nucleotides: 8. CDR3 sequence (DNA): TGTGCCAGCAGCCCCGGGACAGGGATCCGCGAGCAGTACTTC. Translating gives CASSPGTGIREQYF.

This sequence joins TRBV2 and TRBJ2-5; weak D call: TRBD1 (5 bases). V was shortened by 7 bases and J by 2 bases, with 20 bases between the two germline ends. Germline loops: CDR1 SNHLY, CDR2 FYNNEI. The CDR3 runs to 16 residues. This chain's CDR3 is CASTSSPTDPQETQYF. The CDR3 coding sequence is TGTGCCAGCACGTCCTCTCCGACAGATCCGCAAGAGACCCAGTACTTC.